Listed here are 3 T cell receptor beta chains from one sample, sequenced in a study of T cells in Graves' hyperthyroidism and ophthalmopathy. TCR beta CDR3 sequences were amplified from RNA transcripts. HTBI primers drove first-round RT-PCR of the TCR CDR3. From the multiplex PCR reads, TCRdb called clonotypes with MiXCR, one entry per CDR3 protein. The sample shows fewer than 450,000 distinct CDR3 sequences, about 15% of them seen only once. Sequencing was done on a sample of blood. These receptor sequences come from a woman in her thirties with Graves' hyperthyroidism that later progressed to Graves' ophthalmopathy.

The chain uses TRBV9 and TRBJ1-3; tentatively, D is TRBD1 (5 bases). Per germline, CDR1 SGDLS and CDR2 YYNGEE. The V gene lost 4 bases and the J gene lost 7 bases, with 15 bases spanning the gap. The CDR3 length is 14 residues. The CDR3 loop reads CASSPRDVGNTIYF. The CDR3 nucleotides read TGTGCCAGCAGCCCCAGGGACGTTGGGAACACCATATATTTT.

This clonotype was observed at least ten times. The chain carries TRBV27 and TRBJ1-3, with D unresolved. Trimming stripped 3 bases from V and 2 bases from J, with 8 bases between. CDR3 length: 14 residues. Germline V gives CDR1 MNHEY, CDR2 SMNVEV (reference sequence). The CDR3 spells CASSLGIPGNTIYF. The CDR3 DNA follows: TGTGCCAGCAGTTTGGGTATCCCTGGAAACACCATATATTTT.

The chain combines TRBV9 with TRBJ1-2, with TRBD1 as a possible D gene (6 bases). Germline CDR1 reads SGDLS; CDR2 reads YYNGEE. The V end was cut by 2 bases, the J end by 2 bases, with 13 bases between. This CDR3 has 15 residues. CDR3 nucleotides: TGTGCCAGCAGCGTGGGTAGGGGGGAAAACTATGGCTACACCTTC. Protein: CASSVGRGENYGYTF.